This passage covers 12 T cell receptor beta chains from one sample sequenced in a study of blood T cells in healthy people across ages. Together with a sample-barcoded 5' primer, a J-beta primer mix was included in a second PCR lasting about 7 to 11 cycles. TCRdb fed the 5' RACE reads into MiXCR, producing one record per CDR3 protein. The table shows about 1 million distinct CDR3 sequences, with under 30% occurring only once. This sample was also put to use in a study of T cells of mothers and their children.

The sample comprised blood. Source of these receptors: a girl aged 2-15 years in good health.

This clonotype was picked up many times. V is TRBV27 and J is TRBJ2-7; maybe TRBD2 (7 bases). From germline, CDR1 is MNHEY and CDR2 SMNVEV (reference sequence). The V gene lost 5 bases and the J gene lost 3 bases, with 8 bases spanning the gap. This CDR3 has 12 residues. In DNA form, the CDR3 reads TGTGCCAGCAGTAGGGGGGGCTACGAGCAGTACTTC. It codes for CASSRGGYEQYF.

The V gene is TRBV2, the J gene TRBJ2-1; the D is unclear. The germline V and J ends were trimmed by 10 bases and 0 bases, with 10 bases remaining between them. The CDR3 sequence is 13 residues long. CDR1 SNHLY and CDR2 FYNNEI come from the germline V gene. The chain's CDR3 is CAIDTNSYNEQFF. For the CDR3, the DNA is TGTGCCATCGACACCAACTCCTACAATGAGCAGTTCTTC.

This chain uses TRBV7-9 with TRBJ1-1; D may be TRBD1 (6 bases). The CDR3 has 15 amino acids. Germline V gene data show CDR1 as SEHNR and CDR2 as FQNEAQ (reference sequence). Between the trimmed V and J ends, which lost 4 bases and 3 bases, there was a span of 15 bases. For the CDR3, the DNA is TGTGCCAGCAGCTCCCCAGGGGAGGGGTACACTGAAGCTTTCTTT. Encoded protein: CASSSPGEGYTEAFF.

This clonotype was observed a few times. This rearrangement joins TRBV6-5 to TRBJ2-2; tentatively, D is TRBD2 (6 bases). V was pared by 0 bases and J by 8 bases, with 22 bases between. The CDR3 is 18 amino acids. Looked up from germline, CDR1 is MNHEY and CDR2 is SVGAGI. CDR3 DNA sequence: TGTGCCAGCAGTTACTCGGGCGTGGGGTCGGGACTCAGGGGGGAGCTGTTTTTT. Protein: CASSYSGVGSGLRGELFF.

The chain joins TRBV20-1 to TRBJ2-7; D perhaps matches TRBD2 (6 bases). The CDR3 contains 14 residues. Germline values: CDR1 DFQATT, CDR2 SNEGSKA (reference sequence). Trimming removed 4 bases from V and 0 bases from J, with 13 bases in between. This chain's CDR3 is CSATGTASSYEQYF. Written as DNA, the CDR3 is TGCAGTGCTACGGGGACTGCGAGCTCCTACGAGCAGTACTTC.

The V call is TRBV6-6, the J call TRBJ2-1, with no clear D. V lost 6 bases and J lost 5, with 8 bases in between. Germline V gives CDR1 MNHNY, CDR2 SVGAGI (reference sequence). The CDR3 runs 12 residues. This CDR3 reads CASRGVDNEQFF. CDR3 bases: TGTGCCAGCAGGGGCGTCGACAATGAGCAGTTCTTC.

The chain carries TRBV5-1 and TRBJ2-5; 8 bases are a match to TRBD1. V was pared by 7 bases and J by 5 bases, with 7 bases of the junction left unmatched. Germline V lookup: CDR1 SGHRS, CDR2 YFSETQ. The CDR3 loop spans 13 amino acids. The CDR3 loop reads CASAPGGVETQYF. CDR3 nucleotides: TGCGCCAGCGCCCCAGGGGGCGTGGAGACCCAGTACTTC.

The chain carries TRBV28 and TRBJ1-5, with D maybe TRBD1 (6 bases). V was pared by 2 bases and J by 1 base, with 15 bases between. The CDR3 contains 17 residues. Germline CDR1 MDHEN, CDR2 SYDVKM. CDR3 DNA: TGTGCCAGCAGTTTAAGGACGGGGGCGTTCAGCAATCAGCCCCAGCATTTT. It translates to CASSLRTGAFSNQPQHF.

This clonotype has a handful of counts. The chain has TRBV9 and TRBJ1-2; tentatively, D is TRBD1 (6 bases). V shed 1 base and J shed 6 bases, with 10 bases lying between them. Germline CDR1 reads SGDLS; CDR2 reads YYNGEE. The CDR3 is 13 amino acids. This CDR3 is CASSVSGGDGYTF. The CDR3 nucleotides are TGTGCCAGCAGCGTATCCGGGGGCGATGGCTACACCTTC.

CDR3 nucleotide sequence: TGTGCCAGCAGCTTCGGGGAGGGGGCTTATTCACCCCTCCACTTT. Encoded protein: CASSFGEGAYSPLHF. The chain joins TRBV7-9 to TRBJ1-6; TRBD1 aligns across 7 bases. Germline assignment: CDR1 SEHNR and CDR2 FQNEAQ (reference sequence). This CDR3 contains 15 residues. After removal of 3 bases from V and 8 bases from J, the junction contained 7 bases not matched to a gene.

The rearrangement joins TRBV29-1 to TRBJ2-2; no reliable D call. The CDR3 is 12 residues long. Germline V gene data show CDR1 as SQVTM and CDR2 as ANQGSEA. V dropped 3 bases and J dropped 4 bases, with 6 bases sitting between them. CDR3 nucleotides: TGCAGCGTTGATGACTCCACCGGGGAGCTGTTTTTT. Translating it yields CSVDDSTGELFF.

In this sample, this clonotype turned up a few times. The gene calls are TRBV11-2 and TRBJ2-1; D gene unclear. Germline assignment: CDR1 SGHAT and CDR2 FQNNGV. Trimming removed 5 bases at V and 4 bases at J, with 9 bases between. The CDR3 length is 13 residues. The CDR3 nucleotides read TGTGCCAGCAGCGCTTTAGGTTACAATGAGCAGTTCTTC. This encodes CASSALGYNEQFF.